This T cell receptor beta chain appears in the sequencing data of a study of blood T cell repertoires in COVID-19. The assay was immunoSEQ multiplex PCR, and TCRdb's table has in-frame clones only and misses some. The profile shows some 300,000 clones, roughly 87% of them singletons. Germline V CDR1 and CDR2: MNHNS, SASEGT. Between the trimmed V and J ends, which lost 0 bases and 1 base, there was a span of 9 bases. The CDR3 contains 15 residues. The chain links TRBV6-1 to TRBJ1-1; D is unresolved. Specimen: PBMCs or T cells enriched from blood (not recorded which). This sequence originates from a woman aged 25 to 39 who had recovered from COVID-19. This chain's CDR3 is CASSEAAGSNTEAFF. CDR3 sequence (DNA): TGTGCCAGCAGTGAAGCTGCGGGCTCGAACACTGAAGCTTTCTTT.